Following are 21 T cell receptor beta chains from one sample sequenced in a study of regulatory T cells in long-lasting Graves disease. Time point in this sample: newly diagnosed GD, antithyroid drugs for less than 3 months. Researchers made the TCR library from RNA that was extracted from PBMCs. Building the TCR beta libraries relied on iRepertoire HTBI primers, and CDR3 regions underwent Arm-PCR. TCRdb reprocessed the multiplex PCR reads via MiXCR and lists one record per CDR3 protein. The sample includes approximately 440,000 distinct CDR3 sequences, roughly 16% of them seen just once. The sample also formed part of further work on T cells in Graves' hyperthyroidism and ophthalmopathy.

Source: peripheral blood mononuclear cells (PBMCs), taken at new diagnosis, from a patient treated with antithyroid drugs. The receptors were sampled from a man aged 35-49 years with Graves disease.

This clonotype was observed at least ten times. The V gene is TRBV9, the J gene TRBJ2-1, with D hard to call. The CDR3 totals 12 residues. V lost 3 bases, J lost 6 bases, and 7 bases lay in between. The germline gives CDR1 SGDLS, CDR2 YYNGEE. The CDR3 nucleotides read TGTGCCAGCAGCGCCATCGGCAATGAGCAGTTCTTC. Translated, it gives CASSAIGNEQFF.

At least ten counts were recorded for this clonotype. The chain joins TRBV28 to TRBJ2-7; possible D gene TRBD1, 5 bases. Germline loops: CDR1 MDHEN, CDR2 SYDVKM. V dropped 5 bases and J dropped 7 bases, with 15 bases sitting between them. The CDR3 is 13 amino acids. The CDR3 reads CASSHQQAGEQYF. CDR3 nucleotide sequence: TGTGCCAGCAGTCATCAACAGGCCGGGGAGCAGTACTTC.

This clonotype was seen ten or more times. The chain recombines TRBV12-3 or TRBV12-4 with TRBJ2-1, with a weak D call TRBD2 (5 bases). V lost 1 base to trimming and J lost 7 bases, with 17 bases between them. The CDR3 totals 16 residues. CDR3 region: CASSLGPSGYVNEQFF. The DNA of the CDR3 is TGTGCCAGCAGTTTAGGGCCGTCGGGGTACGTGAATGAGCAGTTCTTC.

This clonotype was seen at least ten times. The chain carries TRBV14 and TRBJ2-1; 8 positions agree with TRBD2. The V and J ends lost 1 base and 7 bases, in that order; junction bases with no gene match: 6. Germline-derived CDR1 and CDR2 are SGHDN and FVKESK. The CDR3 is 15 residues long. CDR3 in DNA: TGTGCCAGCAGCCAAGTCTTCGGGAGGGCTAATGAGCAGTTCTTC. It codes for CASSQVFGRANEQFF.

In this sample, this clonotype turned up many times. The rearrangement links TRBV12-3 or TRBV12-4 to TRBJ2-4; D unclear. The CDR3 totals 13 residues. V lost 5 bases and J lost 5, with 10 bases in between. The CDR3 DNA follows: TGTGCCAGCAGTGCTGGTTTTCAAAACATTCAGTACTTC. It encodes CASSAGFQNIQYF.

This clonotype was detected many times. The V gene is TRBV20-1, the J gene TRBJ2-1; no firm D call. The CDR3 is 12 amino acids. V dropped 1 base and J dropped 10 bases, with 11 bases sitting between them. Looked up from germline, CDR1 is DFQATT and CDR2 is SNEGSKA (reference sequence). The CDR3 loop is CSARGSRNEQFF. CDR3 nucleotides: TGCAGTGCTAGAGGGTCCAGGAACGAGCAGTTCTTC.

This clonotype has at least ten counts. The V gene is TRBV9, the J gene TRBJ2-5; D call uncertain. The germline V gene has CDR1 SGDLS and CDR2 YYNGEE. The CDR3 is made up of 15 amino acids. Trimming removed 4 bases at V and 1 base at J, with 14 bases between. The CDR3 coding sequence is TGTGCCAGCAGCACCTCCACGGCCCTCCAAGAGACCCAGTACTTC. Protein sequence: CASSTSTALQETQYF.

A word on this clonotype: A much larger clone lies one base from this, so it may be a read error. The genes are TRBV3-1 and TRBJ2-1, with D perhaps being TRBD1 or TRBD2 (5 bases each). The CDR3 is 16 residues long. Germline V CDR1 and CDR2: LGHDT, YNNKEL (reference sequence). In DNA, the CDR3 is TGTGCCAGCAGCCAGAACCGGGACCCAAGGGCCAATGGGCAGTTCTTC. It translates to CASSQNRDPRANGQFF.

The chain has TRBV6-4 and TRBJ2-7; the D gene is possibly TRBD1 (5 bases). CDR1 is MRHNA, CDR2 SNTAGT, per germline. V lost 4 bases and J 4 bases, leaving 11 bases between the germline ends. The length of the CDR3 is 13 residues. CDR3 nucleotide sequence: TGTGCCAGCAGTGTCGACAGTCAGTACGAGCAGTACTTC. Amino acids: CASSVDSQYEQYF.

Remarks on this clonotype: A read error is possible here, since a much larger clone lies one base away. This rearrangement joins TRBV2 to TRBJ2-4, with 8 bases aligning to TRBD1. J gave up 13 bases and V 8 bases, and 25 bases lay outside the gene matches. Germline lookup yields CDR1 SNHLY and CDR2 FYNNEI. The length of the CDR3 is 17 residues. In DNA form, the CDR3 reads TGTGCCAGCTCCGGGGAACCGGGACAGGTTGACTACAATGAGCAGTACTTC. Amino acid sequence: CASSGEPGQVDYNEQYF.

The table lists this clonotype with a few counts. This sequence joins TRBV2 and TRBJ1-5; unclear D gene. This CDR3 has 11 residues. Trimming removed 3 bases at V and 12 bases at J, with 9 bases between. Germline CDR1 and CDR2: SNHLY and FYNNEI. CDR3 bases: TGTGCCAGCAGTGATTTTCGAAGCCAGCATTTT. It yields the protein CASSDFRSQHF.

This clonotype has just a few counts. CDR3 nucleotides: TGCGCCAGCAGCCTGGAAGGGGGCTCCCTCCAAGAGACCCAGTACTTC. Encoded protein: CASSLEGGSLQETQYF. The chain has TRBV5-1 and TRBJ2-5, with 7 bases aligning to TRBD1. The CDR3 extends over 16 amino acids. Looked up from germline, CDR1 is SGHRS and CDR2 is YFSETQ. With 4 bases clipped from V and 1 base from J, the junction kept 10 bases outside the gene matches.

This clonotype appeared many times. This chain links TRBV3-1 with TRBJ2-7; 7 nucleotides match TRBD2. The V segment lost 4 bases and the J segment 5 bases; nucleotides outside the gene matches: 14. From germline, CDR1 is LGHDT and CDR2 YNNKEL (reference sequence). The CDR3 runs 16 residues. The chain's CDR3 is CASSLRGGGSHDEQYF. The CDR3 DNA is TGTGCCAGCAGCCTCCGAGGCGGGGGTTCCCACGACGAGCAGTACTTC.

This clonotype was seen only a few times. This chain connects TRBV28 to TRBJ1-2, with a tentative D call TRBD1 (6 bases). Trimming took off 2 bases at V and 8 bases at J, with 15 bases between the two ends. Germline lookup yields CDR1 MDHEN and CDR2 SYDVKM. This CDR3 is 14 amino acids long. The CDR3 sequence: CASSLGDTTGGYTF. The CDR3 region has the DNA TGTGCCAGCAGTTTAGGGGACACCACCGGAGGCTACACCTTC.

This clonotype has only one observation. The CDR3 region is CASSPGQGFYGYTF. CDR3 DNA sequence: TGTGCCAGCAGCCCGGGACAGGGGTTCTATGGCTACACCTTC. The rearrangement uses TRBV28 and TRBJ1-2, with 10 nucleotides matching TRBD1. Germline CDR1 is MDHEN and CDR2 is SYDVKM. The CDR3 is made up of 14 amino acids. V dropped 6 bases and J dropped 4; count of bases not matched to a gene: 5.

The CDR3 spells CASSRGQDHQETQYF. The CDR3 coding sequence is TGTGCCAGCAGCCGGGGACAGGACCACCAAGAGACCCAGTACTTC. The chain joins TRBV7-9 to TRBJ2-5; 8 nucleotides match TRBD1. The length of the CDR3 is 15 residues. V trimming: 5 bases; J trimming: 0 bases; junction bases outside the gene matches: 5. The V gene's germline CDR1 is SEHNR and CDR2 FQNEAQ (reference sequence).

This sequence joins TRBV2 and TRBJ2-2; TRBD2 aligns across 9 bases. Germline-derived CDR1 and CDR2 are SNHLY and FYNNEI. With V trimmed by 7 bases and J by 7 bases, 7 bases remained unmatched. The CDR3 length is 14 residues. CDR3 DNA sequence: TGTGCCAGCATGGTGCGGGAGGGCCTCGGGGAGCTGTTTTTT. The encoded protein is CASMVREGLGELFF. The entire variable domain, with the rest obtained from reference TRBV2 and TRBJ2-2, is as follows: EPEVTQTPSHQVTQMGQEVILRCVPISNHLYFYWYRQILGQKVEFLVSFYNNEISEKSEIFDDQFSVERPDGSNFTLKIRSTKLEDSAMYFCASMVREGLGELFFGEGSRLTVL.

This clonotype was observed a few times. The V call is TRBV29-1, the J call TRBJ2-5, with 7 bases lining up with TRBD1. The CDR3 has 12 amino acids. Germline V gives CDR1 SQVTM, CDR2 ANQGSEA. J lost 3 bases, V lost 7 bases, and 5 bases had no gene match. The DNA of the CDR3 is TGCAGCGGGGGACAGACCAAAGAGACCCAGTACTTC. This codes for CSGGQTKETQYF.

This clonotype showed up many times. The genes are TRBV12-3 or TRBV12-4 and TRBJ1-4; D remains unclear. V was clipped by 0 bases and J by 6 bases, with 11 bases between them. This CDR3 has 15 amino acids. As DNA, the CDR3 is TGTGCCAGCAGTTTAGCGCTGCGGGCTCATGAAAAACTGTTTTTT. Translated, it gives CASSLALRAHEKLFF.

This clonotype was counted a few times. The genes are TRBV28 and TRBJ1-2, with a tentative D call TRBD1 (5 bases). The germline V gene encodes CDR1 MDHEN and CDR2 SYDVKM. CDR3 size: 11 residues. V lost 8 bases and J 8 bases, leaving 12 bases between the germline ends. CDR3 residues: CASAGNTGYTF. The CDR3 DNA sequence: TGTGCCAGCGCAGGGAATACCGGCTACACCTTC.

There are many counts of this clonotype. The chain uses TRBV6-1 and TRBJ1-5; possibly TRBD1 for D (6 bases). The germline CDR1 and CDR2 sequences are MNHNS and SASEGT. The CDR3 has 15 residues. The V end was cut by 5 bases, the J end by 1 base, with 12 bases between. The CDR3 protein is CASSQNRESNQPQHF. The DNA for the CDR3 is TGTGCCAGCAGTCAAAACAGGGAGAGCAATCAGCCCCAGCATTTT.